The rows below give T cell receptor beta chains drawn from one sample of a study of shared clonotypes between healthy human individuals. The repertoire was sequenced with immunoSEQ multiplex PCR; TCRdb's copy has only in-frame clones and lacks some. Of millions of clones in the sample, approximately 95% are singletons; the top ten hold under 0.15%. The sample comprised naive CD4+ T cells sorted from blood. The receptors stem from a man between 18 and 35 years old in good health. CDR3s include the opening cysteine and the closing phenylalanine or tryptophan. Each record gives: clone size, D gene, V gene, J gene, CDR3 protein, CDR3 DNA. A D gene is named only where the DNA matches it firmly. A row's size may be missing; if present it is once, few, many or a size class.

NA,NA,TRBV7-9,TRBJ1-4,CASSLGRTEATNEKLFF,TGTGCCAGCAGCTTGGGCCGCACAGAAGCAACTAATGAAAAACTGTTTTTT
NA,NA,TRBV7-2,TRBJ2-5,CASSLPSPWTQYF,TGTGCCAGCAGCTTACCCAGCCCCTGGACCCAGTACTTC
NA,TRBD1,TRBV7-9,TRBJ2-7,CASSLETGNEQYF,TGTGCCAGCAGCTTAGAGACAGGGAACGAGCAGTACTTC
many,TRBD2,TRBV18,TRBJ2-3,CASSRTSGSGGTDTQYF,TGTGCCAGCTCACGGACTAGCGGGAGTGGGGGCACAGATACGCAGTATTTT
NA,TRBD2,TRBV11-2,TRBJ2-1,CASSSGLAAYNEQFF,TGTGCCAGCAGCTCTGGACTAGCAGCCTACAATGAGCAGTTCTTC
NA,TRBD1,TRBV18,TRBJ1-4,CASSATGTANEKLFF,TGTGCCAGCTCAGCGACAGGGACGGCTAATGAAAAACTGTTTTTT
NA,NA,TRBV18,TRBJ1-1,CASYMAGTEAFF,TGTGCCAGCTACATGGCAGGTACTGAAGCTTTCTTT
NA,NA,TRBV6-5,TRBJ2-3,CASSDVDTQYF,TGTGCCAGCAGTGACGTAGATACGCAGTATTTT
NA,NA,TRBV7-2,TRBJ2-5,CASSSSRRGQETQYF,TGTGCCAGCAGCTCATCACGCAGGGGACAAGAGACCCAGTACTTC
NA,TRBD1,TRBV30,TRBJ2-1,CAWDRGFDEQFF,TGTGCCTGGGACAGGGGGTTCGATGAGCAGTTCTTC
NA,NA,TRBV4-1,TRBJ1-2,CASSQVSGVYGYTF,TGCGCCAGCAGCCAAGTATCAGGGGTCTATGGCTACACCTTC
NA,NA,TRBV7-9,TRBJ1-4,CASSPSQEEKLFF,TGTGCCAGCAGCCCCTCTCAGGAGGAAAAACTGTTTTTT
NA,TRBD1,TRBV6-5,TRBJ1-1,CASSLTGGLGTEAFF,TGTGCCAGCAGTCTAACAGGGGGCTTGGGAACTGAAGCTTTCTTT
NA,TRBD2,TRBV7-8,TRBJ2-1,CASSSPSAGGPKQFF,TGTGCCAGCAGCTCCCCCTCAGCGGGAGGGCCCAAGCAGTTCTTC
once,TRBD1,TRBV5-4,TRBJ2-7,CASSLGGTGELFEQYF,TGTGCCAGCAGCTTGGGGGGGACAGGGGAACTTTTCGAGCAGTACTTC
NA,TRBD2,TRBV5-4,TRBJ2-7,CASSLHGGYYEQYF,TGTGCCAGCAGCTTGCACGGGGGGTACTACGAGCAGTACTTC
NA,NA,TRBV2,TRBJ1-1,CASSELRTDEAFF,TGTGCCAGCAGTGAGTTGAGGACAGATGAAGCTTTCTTT
NA,TRBD1,TRBV25-1,TRBJ1-3,CASSESGTGGLSGNTIYF,TGTGCCAGCAGTGAATCTGGGACAGGGGGTTTATCGGGAAACACCATATATTTT
NA,TRBD2,TRBV5-4,TRBJ2-1,CASSSRTSGPYNEQFF,TGTGCCAGCAGCTCCCGCACTAGCGGGCCCTACAATGAGCAGTTCTTC
NA,NA,TRBV5-1,TRBJ1-2,CASSSSPTDYGYTF,TGCGCCAGCAGCTCATCGCCCACGGACTATGGCTACACCTTC
NA,TRBD1,TRBV5-1,TRBJ2-1,CASSQDRGDNEQFF,TGCGCCAGCAGCCAGGACAGGGGAGACAATGAGCAGTTCTTC
NA,NA,TRBV7-9,TRBJ2-1,CASSLGLMGEQFF,TGTGCCAGCAGCTTAGGGCTAATGGGTGAGCAGTTCTTC
NA,NA,TRBV5-1,TRBJ2-3,CASSGGSSAPQEDTQYF,TGCGCCAGCAGCGGGGGGAGCTCTGCTCCTCAGGAAGATACGCAGTATTTT
once,NA,TRBV10-2,TRBJ2-7,CASSEYHEQYF,TGCGCCAGCAGTGAGTATCACGAGCAGTACTTC
NA,NA,TRBV25-1,TRBJ2-7,CASSESGAGHEQYF,TGTGCCAGCAGTGAATCCGGCGCTGGCCACGAGCAGTACTTC
NA,NA,TRBV27,TRBJ2-7,CASSLYSIGYEQYF,TGTGCCAGCAGTTTGTATTCAATCGGGTACGAGCAGTACTTC
NA,TRBD1,TRBV6-1,TRBJ1-2,CASSNGDRVYGYTF,TGTGCCAGCAGTAATGGGGACAGGGTCTATGGCTACACCTTC
NA,NA,TRBV28,TRBJ1-5,CASRPPAPRQPQHF,TGTGCCAGCAGACCCCCAGCCCCCCGGCAGCCCCAGCATTTT
NA,NA,TRBV18,TRBJ2-7,CASSPRQESYEQYF,TGTGCCAGCTCACCGCGCCAGGAGTCCTACGAGCAGTACTTC
many,NA,TRBV18,TRBJ2-7,CASSPGREIGEQYF,TGTGCCAGCTCACCAGGCAGGGAAATCGGCGAGCAGTACTTC
NA,NA,TRBV7-9,TRBJ1-2,CASSLALLESGYTF,TGTGCCAGCAGCTTAGCGCTATTGGAGAGTGGCTACACCTTC
NA,NA,TRBV6-1,TRBJ2-7,CASSDLGRYEQYF,TGTGCCAGCAGTGATTTAGGACGTTACGAGCAGTACTTC
NA,NA,TRBV6-6,TRBJ1-1,CASSYQTQPGAFF,TGTGCCAGCAGTTACCAGACACAGCCGGGAGCTTTCTTT
NA,NA,TRBV10-3,TRBJ2-2,CAISGFIDTGELFF,TGTGCCATCAGTGGTTTTATTGACACCGGGGAGCTGTTTTTT
NA,NA,TRBV7-9,TRBJ1-6,CASAGVASPLHF,TGTGCCAGCGCTGGGGTAGCTTCACCCCTCCACTTT
NA,NA,TRBV25-1,TRBJ1-6,CASSDAGMSSPLHF,TGTGCCAGCAGTGATGCAGGGATGAGTTCACCCCTCCACTTT
NA,NA,TRBV2,TRBJ2-2,CASRLDYTGELFF,TGTGCCAGCAGACTAGACTACACCGGGGAGCTGTTTTTT
NA,NA,TRBV19,TRBJ1-2,CASEPGAMEWGYTF,TGTGCCAGCGAACCCGGGGCGATGGAGTGGGGCTACACCTTC
NA,NA,TRBV6-6,TRBJ2-7,CASSYPARTVHYEQYF,TGTGCCAGCAGTTACCCTGCTCGGACAGTTCACTACGAGCAGTACTTC
NA,NA,TRBV4-1,TRBJ2-1,CASSPMGGAYNEQFF,TGCGCCAGCAGCCCTATGGGGGGAGCCTACAATGAGCAGTTCTTC
NA,NA,TRBV18,TRBJ1-2,CASSPLAGGAKGYTF,TGTGCCAGCTCACCACTGGCGGGGGGCGCGAAAGGCTACACCTTC
NA,NA,TRBV11-2,TRBJ1-1,CASSLGWGLNTEAFF,TGTGCCAGCAGCTTGGGGTGGGGATTGAACACTGAAGCTTTCTTT
NA,NA,TRBV12-5,TRBJ1-1,CASGLVLLPREHHTEAFF,TGTGCTAGTGGTTTGGTACTGCTCCCCAGGGAACACCACACTGAAGCTTTCTTT
NA,TRBD1,TRBV2,TRBJ2-7,CARSGVPSSGTGDTKQYF,TGTGCCAGAAGTGGGGTCCCTTCTTCCGGGACAGGGGACACGAAGCAGTACTTC
NA,NA,TRBV9,TRBJ1-2,CASSPASRSFGYTF,TGTGCCAGCAGCCCCGCCTCCAGATCGTTTGGCTACACCTTC
NA,NA,TRBV11-3,TRBJ2-3,CASSLAGVTDTQYF,TGTGCCAGCAGCTTAGCGGGAGTAACAGATACGCAGTATTTT
NA,NA,TRBV7-6,TRBJ2-3,CASTSYGQITDTQYF,TGTGCCAGCACCTCCTATGGACAGATCACAGATACGCAGTATTTT
once,TRBD1,TRBV5-6,TRBJ1-6,CASSLRQGSHSYNSPLHF,TGTGCCAGCAGCTTGAGACAGGGAAGTCACTCCTATAATTCACCCCTCCACTTT
NA,NA,TRBV7-7,TRBJ2-5,CASSLSPGRYQETQYF,TGTGCTAGCAGCTTATCGCCGGGCCGTTACCAAGAGACCCAGTACTTC
NA,NA,TRBV11-3,TRBJ2-1,CASSLENIGEQFF,TGTGCCAGCAGCTTAGAAAATATAGGTGAGCAGTTCTTC